This T cell receptor beta chain was retrieved from a study of blood T cells in healthy people across ages. Trimming pared 5 bases from V and 2 bases from J, leaving 18 bases between. Germline CDR1 is SGHVS and CDR2 is FQNEAQ. The CDR3 length is 16 residues. It was with a sample-barcoded 5' primer and a J-beta primer mix that a second PCR of roughly 7 to 11 cycles was run. Each cDNA was tagged by a template-switch adaptor containing 12 random nucleotides. TCRdb re-derived calls from the 5' RACE reads in MiXCR, one entry per CDR3 protein. This sample has about 1 million distinct CDR3 sequences, with 35% to 55% found just once.

The chain combines TRBV7-8 with TRBJ2-5; TRBD1 is a possible D gene (6 bases). The TCR comes from a woman aged 55-70 years in good health. Sequenced material: blood. The chain's CDR3 is CASSLGDTNYQETQYF. In DNA form, the CDR3 reads TGTGCCAGCAGCCTTGGGGACACAAATTATCAAGAGACCCAGTACTTC.